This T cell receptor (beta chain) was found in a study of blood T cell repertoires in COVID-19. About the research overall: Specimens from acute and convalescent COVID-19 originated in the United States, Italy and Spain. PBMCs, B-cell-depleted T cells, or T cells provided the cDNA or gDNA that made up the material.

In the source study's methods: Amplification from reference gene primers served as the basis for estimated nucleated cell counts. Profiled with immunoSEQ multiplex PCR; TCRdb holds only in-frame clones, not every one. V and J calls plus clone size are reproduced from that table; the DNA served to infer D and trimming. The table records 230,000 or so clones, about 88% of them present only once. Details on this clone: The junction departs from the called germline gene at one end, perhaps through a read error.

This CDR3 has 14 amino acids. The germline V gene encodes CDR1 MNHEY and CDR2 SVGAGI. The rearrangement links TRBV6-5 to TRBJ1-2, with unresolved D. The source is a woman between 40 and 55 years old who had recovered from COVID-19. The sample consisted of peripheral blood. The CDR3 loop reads CTSSYYGNYYGYTF. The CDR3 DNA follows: TGTACCAGCAGTTACTACGGGAACTACTATGGCTACACCTTC.